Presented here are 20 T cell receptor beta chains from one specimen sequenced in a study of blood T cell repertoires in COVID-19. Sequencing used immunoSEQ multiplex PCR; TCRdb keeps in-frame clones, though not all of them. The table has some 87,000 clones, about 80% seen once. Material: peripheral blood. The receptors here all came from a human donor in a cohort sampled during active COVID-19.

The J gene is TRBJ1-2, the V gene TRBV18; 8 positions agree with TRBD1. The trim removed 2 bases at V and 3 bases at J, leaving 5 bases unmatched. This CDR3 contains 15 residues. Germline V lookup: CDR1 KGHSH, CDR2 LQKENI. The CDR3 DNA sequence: TGTGCCAGCTCACCAGTCGCGACAGGGGACTATGGCTACACCTTC. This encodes CASSPVATGDYGYTF. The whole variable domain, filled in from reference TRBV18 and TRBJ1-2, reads NAGVMQNPRHLVRRRGQEARLRCSPMKGHSHVYWYRQLPEEGLKFMVYLQKENIIDESGMPKERFSAEFPKEGPSILRIQQVVRGDSAAYFCASSPVATGDYGYTFGSGTRLTVV.

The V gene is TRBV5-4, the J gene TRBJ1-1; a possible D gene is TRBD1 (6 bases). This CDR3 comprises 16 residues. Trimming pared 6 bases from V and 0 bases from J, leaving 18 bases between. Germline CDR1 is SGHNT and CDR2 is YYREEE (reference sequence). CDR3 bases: TGTGCCAGCAATCTTTGGGGGGGGCGCATGAACACTGAAGCTTTCTTT. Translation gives CASNLWGGRMNTEAFF.

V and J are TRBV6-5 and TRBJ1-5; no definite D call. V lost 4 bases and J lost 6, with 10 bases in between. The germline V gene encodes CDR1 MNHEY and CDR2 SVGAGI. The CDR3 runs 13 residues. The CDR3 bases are TGTGCCAGCAGTTGGAACGAGGGTCAGCCCCAGCATTTT. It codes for CASSWNEGQPQHF.

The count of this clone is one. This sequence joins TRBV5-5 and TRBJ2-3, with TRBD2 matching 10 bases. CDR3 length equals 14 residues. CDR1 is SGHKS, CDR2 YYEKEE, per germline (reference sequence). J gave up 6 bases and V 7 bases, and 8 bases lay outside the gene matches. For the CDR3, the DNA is TGTGCCAGCCGAAAAGCGGGAGGGCCGGATACGCAGTATTTT. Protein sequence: CASRKAGGPDTQYF. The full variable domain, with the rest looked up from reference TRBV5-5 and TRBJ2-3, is DAGVTQSPTHLIKTRGQQVTLRCSPISGHKSVSWYQQVLGQGPQFIFQYYEKEERGRGNFPDRFSARQFPNYSSELNVNALLLGDSALYLCASRKAGGPDTQYFGPGTRLTVL.

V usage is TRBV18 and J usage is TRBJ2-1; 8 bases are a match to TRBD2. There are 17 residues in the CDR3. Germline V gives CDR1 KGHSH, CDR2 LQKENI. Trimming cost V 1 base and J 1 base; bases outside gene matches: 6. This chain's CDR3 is CASSPRISGVSYNEQFF. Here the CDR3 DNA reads TGTGCCAGCTCACCACGGATTAGCGGGGTTTCCTACAATGAGCAGTTCTTC.

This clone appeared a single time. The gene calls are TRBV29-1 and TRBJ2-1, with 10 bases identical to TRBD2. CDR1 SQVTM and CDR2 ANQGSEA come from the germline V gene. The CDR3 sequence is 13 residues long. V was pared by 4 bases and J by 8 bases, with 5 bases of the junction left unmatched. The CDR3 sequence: CSVASGRVDEQFF. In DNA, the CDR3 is TGCAGCGTTGCTAGCGGGAGAGTCGATGAGCAGTTCTTC.

The CDR3 loop reads CASSPGRLAGGEQFF. In DNA form, the CDR3 reads TGTGCCAGCAGCCCCGGACGGCTAGCGGGAGGTGAGCAGTTCTTC. The V and J genes are TRBV11-3 and TRBJ2-1; TRBD2 aligns across 11 bases. The V gene end was trimmed by 5 bases and the J gene end by 9 bases; junction bases not matched to a gene: 9. The CDR3 consists of 15 residues. Germline values: CDR1 SGHNT, CDR2 YENEEA.

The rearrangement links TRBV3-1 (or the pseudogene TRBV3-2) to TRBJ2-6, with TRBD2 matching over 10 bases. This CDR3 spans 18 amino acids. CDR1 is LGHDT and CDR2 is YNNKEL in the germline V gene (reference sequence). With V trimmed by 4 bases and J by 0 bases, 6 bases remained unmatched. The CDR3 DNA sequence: TGTGCCAGCAGCCCCTTAGCGGGAGGAACCTCTGGGGCCAACGTCCTGACTTTC. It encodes CASSPLAGGTSGANVLTF.

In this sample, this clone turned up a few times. The CDR3 bases are TGCGCCAGCATTGGACAGATGAACACTGAAGCTTTCTTT. The encoded protein is CASIGQMNTEAFF. The rearrangement links TRBV5-1 to TRBJ1-1; perhaps TRBD1 as D (6 bases). With 6 bases removed from V and 0 bases from J, the gap between germline ends came to 9 bases. Germline lookup yields CDR1 SGHRS and CDR2 YFSETQ. CDR3 length equals 13 residues.

The CDR3 DNA is TGCAGCGTTTCACCAGGGGGTAGCTACGAGCAGTACTTC. This gives the protein CSVSPGGSYEQYF. This chain joins TRBV29-1 and TRBJ2-7; the match to TRBD1 covers 7 bases. The CDR3 has 13 amino acids. V shed 5 bases and J 3 bases; nucleotides not matched to a gene: 7. Germline lookup yields CDR1 SQVTM and CDR2 ANQGSEA.

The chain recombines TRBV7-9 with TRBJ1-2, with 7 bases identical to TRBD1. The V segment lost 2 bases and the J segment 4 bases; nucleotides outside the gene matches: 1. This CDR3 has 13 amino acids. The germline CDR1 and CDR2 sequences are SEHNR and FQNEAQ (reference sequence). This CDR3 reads CASSLKGAYGYTF. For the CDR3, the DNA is TGTGCCAGCAGCTTAAAGGGGGCCTATGGCTACACCTTC.

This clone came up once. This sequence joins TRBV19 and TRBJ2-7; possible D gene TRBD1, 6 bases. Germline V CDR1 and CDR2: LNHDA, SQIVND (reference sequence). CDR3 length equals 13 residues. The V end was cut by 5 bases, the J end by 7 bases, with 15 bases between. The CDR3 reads CASSAQGYGEQYF. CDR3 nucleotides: TGTGCCAGTAGTGCCCAGGGGTACGGGGAGCAGTACTTC.

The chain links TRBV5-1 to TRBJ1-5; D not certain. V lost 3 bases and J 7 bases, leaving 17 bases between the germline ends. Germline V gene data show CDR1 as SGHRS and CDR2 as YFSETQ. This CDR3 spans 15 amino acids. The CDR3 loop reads CASSSDPGANQPQHF. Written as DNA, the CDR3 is TGCGCCAGCAGCTCTGACCCGGGAGCAAACCAGCCCCAGCATTTT.

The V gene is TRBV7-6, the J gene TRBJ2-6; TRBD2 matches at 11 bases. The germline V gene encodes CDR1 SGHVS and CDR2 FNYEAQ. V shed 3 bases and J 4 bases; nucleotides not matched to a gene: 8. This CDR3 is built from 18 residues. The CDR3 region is CASSFQLAGVWGANVLTF. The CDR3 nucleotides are TGTGCCAGCAGCTTTCAACTAGCGGGAGTATGGGGGGCCAACGTCCTGACTTTC.

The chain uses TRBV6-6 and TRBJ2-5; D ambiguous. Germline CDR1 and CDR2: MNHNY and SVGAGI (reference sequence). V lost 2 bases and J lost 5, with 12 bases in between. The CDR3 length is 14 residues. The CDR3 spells CASSYGQLSETQYF. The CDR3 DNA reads TGTGCCAGCAGTTACGGTCAGTTAAGTGAGACCCAGTACTTC.

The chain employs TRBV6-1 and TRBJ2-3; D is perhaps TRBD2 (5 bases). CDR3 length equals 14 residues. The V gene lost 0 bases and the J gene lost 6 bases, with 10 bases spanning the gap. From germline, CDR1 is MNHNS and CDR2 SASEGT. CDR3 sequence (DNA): TGTGCCAGCAGTGAAGCCGGGGTGGGCGATACGCAGTATTTT. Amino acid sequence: CASSEAGVGDTQYF.

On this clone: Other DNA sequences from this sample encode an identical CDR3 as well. For the CDR3, the DNA is TGTGCCAGCAGTCCACCAGGACACAACTCCTACGAGCAGTACTTC. This encodes CASSPPGHNSYEQYF. This chain uses TRBV2 with TRBJ2-7; a possible D gene is TRBD1 (5 bases). CDR1 and CDR2 (germline): SNHLY, FYNNEI. The V end lost 5 bases, the J end lost 0 bases, and 14 bases lay between the germline ends. The CDR3 is 15 residues long.

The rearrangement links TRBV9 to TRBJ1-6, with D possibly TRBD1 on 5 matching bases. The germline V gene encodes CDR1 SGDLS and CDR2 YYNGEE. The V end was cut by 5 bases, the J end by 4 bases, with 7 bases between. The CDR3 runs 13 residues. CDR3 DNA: TGTGCCAGCAGTGACAGTTATAATTCACCCCTCCACTTT. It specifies CASSDSYNSPLHF.

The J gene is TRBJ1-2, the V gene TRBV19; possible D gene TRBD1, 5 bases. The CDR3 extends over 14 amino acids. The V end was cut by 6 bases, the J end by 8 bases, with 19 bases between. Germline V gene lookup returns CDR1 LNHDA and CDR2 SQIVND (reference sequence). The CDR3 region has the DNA TGTGCCAGTAGCTTAAGTGGGGCAGGCCGCGGCTACACCTTC. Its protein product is CASSLSGAGRGYTF.

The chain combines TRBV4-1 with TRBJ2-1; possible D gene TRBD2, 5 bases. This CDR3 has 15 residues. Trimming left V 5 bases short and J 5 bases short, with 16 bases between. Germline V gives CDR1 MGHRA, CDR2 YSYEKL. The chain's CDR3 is CASSRADDKNNEQFF. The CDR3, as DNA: TGCGCCAGCAGCAGAGCGGATGACAAGAACAATGAGCAGTTCTTC.